One and the same sample provided the 30 T cell receptor beta chains below, sequenced in a study of blood T cell repertoires in COVID-19. Data came from immunoSEQ multiplex PCR; TCRdb stores just in-frame clones and leaves some out. The sample yields around 270,000 clones, about 87% seen once. Sequencing was carried out using peripheral blood. The origin of the receptors is a man aged 55 to 70 who had recovered from COVID-19.

This clone was counted once. This chain connects TRBV5-4 to TRBJ1-2; 8 bases line up with TRBD1. Unmatched junction bases numbered 5, after V lost 0 bases and J lost 7 bases. The CDR3 contains 14 residues. Germline lookup yields CDR1 SGHNT and CDR2 YYREEE (reference sequence). CDR3: CASSLVQGAVGYTF. The CDR3 coding sequence is TGTGCCAGCAGCTTGGTGCAGGGGGCGGTTGGCTACACCTTC.

This sequence joins TRBV19 and TRBJ2-7, with TRBD1 as a possible D gene (5 bases). Trimming removed 2 bases at V and 4 bases at J, with 12 bases between. CDR3 length equals 14 residues. Germline V lookup: CDR1 LNHDA, CDR2 SQIVND (reference sequence). This chain's CDR3 is CASSIQLKGYEQYF. DNA for the CDR3: TGTGCCAGTAGTATACAACTCAAGGGGTACGAGCAGTACTTC.

This chain uses TRBV7-9 with TRBJ1-6, with D unclear. V lost 1 base and J lost 6, with 4 bases in between. Germline values: CDR1 SEHNR, CDR2 FQNEAQ (reference sequence). This CDR3 is built from 13 residues. The CDR3 sequence is CASSLDTNSPLHF. The CDR3 coding sequence is TGTGCCAGCAGCTTAGACACTAATTCACCCCTCCACTTT.

This clone has more than one count but fewer than ten. This sequence joins TRBV9 and TRBJ2-5, with 7 bases that match TRBD2. The V gene end was trimmed by 6 bases and the J gene end by 6 bases; junction bases not matched to a gene: 8. This CDR3 has 13 amino acids. Germline V CDR1 and CDR2: SGDLS, YYNGEE. The CDR3 nucleotides are TGTGCCAGCACCCGGGGGGATGGGAAGACCCAGTACTTC. This encodes CASTRGDGKTQYF.

The chain uses TRBV3-1 (or the pseudogene TRBV3-2) and TRBJ2-7; D might be TRBD2 (6 bases). This CDR3 region has 13 residues. V was shortened by 1 base and J by 4 bases, with 8 bases between the two germline ends. Looked up from germline, CDR1 is LGHDT and CDR2 is YNNKEL (reference sequence). The CDR3 sequence is CASSQGLEYEQYF. The CDR3 bases are TGTGCCAGCAGCCAAGGACTAGAATACGAGCAGTACTTC.

This chain joins TRBV5-4 and TRBJ2-3; no clear D gene. The V end was cut by 4 bases, the J end by 3 bases, with 9 bases between. The CDR3 extends over 13 amino acids. Germline V gives CDR1 SGHNT, CDR2 YYREEE (reference sequence). DNA for the CDR3: TGTGCCAGCAGCCTGGCGACTACAGATACGCAGTATTTT. Its protein is CASSLATTDTQYF. The full variable domain, with the rest looked up from reference TRBV5-4 and TRBJ2-3, is ETGVTQSPTHLIKTRGQQVTLRCSSQSGHNTVSWYQQALGQGPQFIFQYYREEENGRGNFPPRFSGLQFPNYSSELNVNALELDDSALYLCASSLATTDTQYFGPGTRLTVL.

The chain has TRBV5-1 and TRBJ2-1; a weak D match, TRBD1 (6 bases). The germline V and J ends were trimmed by 4 bases and 13 bases, with 12 bases remaining between them. CDR3 size: 11 residues. Germline CDR1 and CDR2: SGHRS and YFSETQ. The CDR3 nucleotides are TGCGCCAGCAGCACCCCCGGGACACAGTTCTTC. It is translated as CASSTPGTQFF.

In this sample, this clone turned up once. Here the CDR3 DNA reads TGCGCCAGCAGCGCGGGGGGCAGGGGGACCCCGCTCCCTAATGAAAAACTGTTTTTT. Translating it yields CASSAGGRGTPLPNEKLFF. V and J are TRBV5-1 and TRBJ1-4; 7 bases agree with TRBD1. This CDR3 is 19 amino acids long. Germline values: CDR1 SGHRS, CDR2 YFSETQ. J gave up 3 bases and V 4 bases, and 18 bases lay outside the gene matches. Together with reference TRBV5-1 and TRBJ1-4, the CDR3 gives the full variable domain: KAGVTQTPRYLIKTRGQQVTLSCSPISGHRSVSWYQQTPGQGLQFLFEYFSETQRNKGNFPGRFSGRQFSNSRSEMNVSTLELGDSALYLCASSAGGRGTPLPNEKLFFGSGTQLSVL.

The chain has TRBV5-1 and TRBJ2-1; 10 bases align to TRBD2. V was pared by 0 bases and J by 4 bases, with 4 bases of the junction left unmatched. Germline values: CDR1 SGHRS, CDR2 YFSETQ. The CDR3 is 16 residues long. CDR3 coding DNA: TGCGCCAGCAGCTTGGTCAGCGGGGGGGCGTACAATGAGCAGTTCTTC. Translated, it gives CASSLVSGGAYNEQFF.

The chain couples TRBV10-2 to TRBJ2-5; TRBD2 is a possible D gene (5 bases). The V gene's germline CDR1 is WSHSY and CDR2 SAAADI. This CDR3 has 14 amino acids. Trimming cost V 7 bases and J 0 bases, with 12 bases left between them. The CDR3 DNA follows: TGCGCCAGCACCCGTGGAGCGGACCAAGAGACCCAGTACTTC. Encoded protein: CASTRGADQETQYF.

V is TRBV21-1 and J is TRBJ1-3; the table's TRBD1 call for D was not verified on the DNA. TRBV21-1 is marked as a pseudogene. The length of the CDR3 is 18 residues. The DNA of the CDR3 is TGTGCCAGCAGCAAAGGGGGGCCTCTGCCGTTTTCTGGAAACACCATATATTTT. Translating gives CASSKGGPLPFSGNTIYF.

In its sample, this clone was seen once. The chain links TRBV5-6 to TRBJ1-1; TRBD1 matches at 7 bases. The CDR3 is 15 residues long. The V gene's germline CDR1 is SGHDT and CDR2 YYEEEE. J was trimmed by 1 base and V by 4 bases; bases with no gene match: 7. For the CDR3, the DNA is TGTGCCAGCAGCGACGGCAGGGGGAAGAACACTGAAGCTTTCTTT. Its protein is CASSDGRGKNTEAFF.

This clone was detected ten times or more. Here the CDR3 DNA reads TGTGCCAGCAGTAAGGGACTAGATGTCGGGGAGCTGTTTTTT. The encoded protein is CASSKGLDVGELFF. The genes are TRBV6-5 and TRBJ2-2; 8 bases are a match to TRBD2. Germline CDR1 and CDR2: MNHEY and SVGAGI. This CDR3 spans 14 amino acids. V lost 5 bases, J lost 7 bases, and 6 bases stayed unmatched.

A word on this clone: At one of its ends the junction is not consistent with the germline gene, which may arise from a read error. The chain links TRBV7-3 to TRBJ2-3; D might be TRBD2 (7 bases). Germline CDR1 reads SGHTA; CDR2 reads FQGTGA. There are 16 residues in the CDR3. This CDR3 is CASSLTPGGPTDTQYF. The CDR3 DNA is TGTGCCAGCAGCCTAACCCCCGGGGGGCCCACAGATACGCAGTATTTT.

The chain uses TRBV7-8 and TRBJ2-1, with D uncertain. Germline lookup yields CDR1 SGHVS and CDR2 FQNEAQ. Trimming removed 4 bases from V and 2 bases from J, with 12 bases in between. The CDR3 loop spans 15 amino acids. CDR3 in DNA: TGTGCCAGCAGCTCCAGACTGGGTCCCTACAATGAGCAGTTCTTC. Translated, it gives CASSSRLGPYNEQFF.

The sample holds one count of this clone. The chain employs TRBV2 and TRBJ2-2; a possible D gene is TRBD1 (5 bases). CDR3 length equals 15 residues. Germline CDR1 SNHLY, CDR2 FYNNEI. Trimming cost V 2 bases and J 6 bases, with 13 bases left between them. CDR3 nucleotides: TGTGCCAGCAGTGAACAGGGCATCAGTCCCGGGGAGCTGTTTTTT. Residues: CASSEQGISPGELFF.

The chain recombines TRBV6-5 with TRBJ2-7; D may be TRBD2 (6 bases). Germline assignment: CDR1 MNHEY and CDR2 SVGAGI. The CDR3 length is 12 residues. Trimming pared 7 bases from V and 6 bases from J, leaving 13 bases between. CDR3 sequence: CASTPAGGEQYF. The CDR3 DNA reads as TGTGCCAGCACACCGGCCGGGGGCGAGCAGTACTTC.

Only one count was recorded for this clone. The chain uses TRBV6-4 and TRBJ1-5; the D is unclear. Per the germline V gene, CDR1 is MRHNA and CDR2 is SNTAGT. CDR3 length: 13 amino acids. Trimming removed 1 base from V and 9 bases from J, with 10 bases in between. The CDR3 sequence: CASSDFPGGPQHF. The CDR3 DNA is TGTGCCAGCAGTGACTTTCCGGGAGGGCCCCAGCATTTT.

The V and J genes are TRBV9 and TRBJ2-1, with D tentatively TRBD2 (5 bases). The V gene lost 4 bases and the J gene lost 1 base, with 21 bases spanning the gap. Germline assignment: CDR1 SGDLS and CDR2 YYNGEE. The CDR3 spans 18 residues. The DNA for the CDR3 is TGTGCCAGCAGCCCGAAAGACCCTAGCTTTAAATCCTACAATGAGCAGTTCTTC. Translated: CASSPKDPSFKSYNEQFF.

V gene TRBV23-1 combines with J gene TRBJ2-7, with no clear D. TRBV23-1 is recorded as an ORF, its role being uncertain. V was trimmed by 0 bases and J by 0 bases, leaving 24 bases between them. The CDR3 is made up of 20 amino acids. CDR3 sequence reads: CASSQSTNRIQSLFSYEQYF. CDR3 in DNA: TGCGCCAGCAGTCAATCGACGAATAGGATACAGTCCCTTTTCTCCTACGAGCAGTACTTC.

The rearrangement uses TRBV5-1 and TRBJ2-1; 10 nucleotides line up with TRBD2. V trimming: 0 bases; J trimming: 5 bases; junction bases outside the gene matches: 14. The CDR3 loop spans 19 amino acids. Germline loops: CDR1 SGHRS, CDR2 YFSETQ. The CDR3 loop is CASSLAPSGGAGINNEQFF. CDR3 DNA: TGCGCCAGCAGCTTGGCCCCGAGCGGGGGGGCTGGAATTAACAATGAGCAGTTCTTC.

The chain combines TRBV6-5 with TRBJ1-4, with 9 nucleotides matching TRBD1. The germline CDR1 and CDR2 sequences are MNHEY and SVGAGI. This CDR3 is built from 14 residues. The trim removed 5 bases at V and 7 bases at J, leaving 5 bases unmatched. The CDR3 DNA sequence: TGTGCCAGCAGTAAGACAGGGGGTAGTGAAAAACTGTTTTTT. Translated: CASSKTGGSEKLFF.

V usage is TRBV19 and J usage is TRBJ2-3; 11 positions agree with TRBD2. The CDR3 has 18 residues. Germline loops: CDR1 LNHDA, CDR2 SQIVND (reference sequence). V gave up 4 bases and J gave up 4 bases; unmatched junction bases: 13. The CDR3 here is CASSRPSTLAGGSDTQYF. CDR3 in DNA: TGTGCCAGTAGTAGGCCCTCTACGCTAGCGGGGGGCTCAGATACGCAGTATTTT. The full variable domain, with the rest looked up from reference TRBV19 and TRBJ2-3, is DGGITQSPKYLFRKEGQNVTLSCEQNLNHDAMYWYRQDPGQGLRLIYYSQIVNDFQKGDIAEGYSVSREKKESFPLTVTSAQKNPTAFYLCASSRPSTLAGGSDTQYFGPGTRLTVL.

In its sample, this clone was seen once. The V gene is TRBV29-1, the J gene TRBJ2-7, with D tentatively TRBD1 (5 bases). This CDR3 contains 13 residues. The germline CDR1 and CDR2 sequences are SQVTM and ANQGSEA. The V end was cut by 3 bases, the J end by 0 bases, with 9 bases between. In DNA, the CDR3 is TGCAGCGTTGATATAGGGGCCTCCTACGAGCAGTACTTC. It is translated as CSVDIGASYEQYF.

The rearrangement joins TRBV27 to TRBJ1-1, with D unresolved. V lost 2 bases and J lost 6, with 10 bases in between. From germline, CDR1 is MNHEY and CDR2 SMNVEV (reference sequence). CDR3 length: 13 residues. Written as DNA, the CDR3 is TGTGCCAGCAGTTTAAGAGGAAGGCCTGAAGCTTTCTTT. Its translation: CASSLRGRPEAFF.

This chain connects TRBV2 to TRBJ1-2, with 7 bases that match TRBD1. The CDR3 extends over 16 amino acids. Trimming cost V 6 bases and J 7 bases; bases outside gene matches: 17. The germline V gene has CDR1 SNHLY and CDR2 FYNNEI. The CDR3 protein is CASRPDRNFGSTGYTF. CDR3 nucleotide sequence: TGTGCCAGCAGACCGGACAGGAACTTCGGGTCTACTGGCTACACCTTC.

The chain uses TRBV7-2 and TRBJ1-6; no clear D gene. Germline V gives CDR1 SGHTA, CDR2 FQGNSA. The CDR3 length is 16 residues. The V gene lost 1 base and the J gene lost 0 bases, with 7 bases spanning the gap. CDR3 protein: CASSLVQSSYNSPLHF. The CDR3 nucleotides are TGTGCCAGCAGCTTAGTACAGTCCTCCTATAATTCACCCCTCCACTTT.

The J gene is TRBJ1-3, the V gene TRBV6-5; D is perhaps TRBD1 (5 bases). Trimming left V 5 bases short and J 10 bases short, with 18 bases between. Germline-derived CDR1 and CDR2 are MNHEY and SVGAGI. The CDR3 runs 14 residues. The CDR3 nucleotides read TGTGCCAGCAGTCCGAAAGCGGGGCAGGTTACCATATATTTT. This sequence encodes CASSPKAGQVTIYF.

V gene TRBV5-8 combines with J gene TRBJ2-2; D might be TRBD2 (5 bases). V was cut by 4 bases and J by 4 bases, with 17 bases left in between. Germline CDR1 and CDR2: SGHTS and YDEGEE. The CDR3 has 16 residues. The CDR3 sequence is CASSPGSGIGTGELFF. The CDR3 bases are TGTGCCAGCAGCCCCGGGTCCGGGATCGGCACCGGGGAGCTGTTTTTT.

The rearrangement joins TRBV2 to TRBJ2-2, with TRBD2 matching 9 bases. Losses at the gene ends were 10 bases for V and 4 bases for J; bases not matched to a gene: 7. Germline CDR1 SNHLY, CDR2 FYNNEI. CDR3 length: 14 residues. The CDR3 sequence: CANTGTSLTGELFF. CDR3 nucleotide sequence: TGTGCCAACACCGGGACTAGCCTCACCGGGGAGCTGTTTTTT.